These 14 T cell receptor beta chains came from one sample sequenced in a study of T-cell memory formation after mild COVID-19. TCRdb processed the 5' RACE reads anew with MiXCR; each CDR3 protein has one entry. The data show fewer than 400,000 distinct CDR3 sequences, 16% seen once. The sample was PBMCs or a T cell subset sorted from them (not recorded which). These TCRs come from a man younger than 35 who had mild COVID-19 (a few samples of this study predate the infection). Cell type and time point are not known.

The V gene is TRBV7-2, the J gene TRBJ1-2; no firm D call. Germline CDR1 and CDR2: SGHTA and FQGNSA. The V gene lost 5 bases and the J gene lost 14 bases, with 12 bases spanning the gap. The CDR3 contains 10 residues. The CDR3 reads CASSPVLRTF. In DNA, the CDR3 is TGTGCCAGCAGCCCCGTATTGAGGACCTTC.

The V call is TRBV12-3 or TRBV12-4, the J call TRBJ2-2; D unclear. Between the trimmed V and J ends, which lost 3 bases and 5 bases, there was a span of 7 bases. The CDR3 is made up of 13 amino acids. CDR3 coding DNA: TGTGCCAGCAGTTTCCGGCCGACCGGGGAGCTGTTTTTT. Translated: CASSFRPTGELFF.

In its sample, this clonotype was seen a few times. The chain carries TRBV4-1 and TRBJ1-1; the D is unclear. The CDR3 is made up of 15 amino acids. With 3 bases removed from V and 3 bases from J, the gap between germline ends came to 14 bases. CDR1 MGHRA and CDR2 YSYEKL come from the germline V gene. CDR3 in amino acids: CASSHAGREDTEAFF. DNA of the CDR3: TGCGCCAGCAGCCATGCGGGGAGGGAGGACACTGAAGCTTTCTTT.

The chain carries TRBV10-3 and TRBJ2-5; 12 positions agree with TRBD2. The CDR3 totals 16 residues. Germline CDR1 reads ENHRY; CDR2 reads SYGVKD. The junction had 7 bases not matched to a gene; V was cut back by 6 bases and J by 2 bases. CDR3 in amino acids: CAISKTSGGGQETQYF. The CDR3 bases are TGTGCCATCAGCAAGACTAGCGGGGGAGGACAAGAGACCCAGTACTTC.

This clonotype showed up many times. This chain connects TRBV11-2 to TRBJ2-5; D gene ambiguous. This CDR3 is built from 12 residues. Trimming shortened V by 4 bases and J by 2 bases, and 5 bases separated the two germline ends. CDR1 SGHAT and CDR2 FQNNGV come from the germline V gene. Written as DNA, the CDR3 is TGTGCCAGCAGCTGGTGGCAAGAGACCCAGTACTTC. Residues: CASSWWQETQYF.

The chain combines TRBV12-3 or TRBV12-4 with TRBJ2-2; 8 nucleotides agree with TRBD2. The junction had 6 bases not matched to a gene; V was cut back by 4 bases and J by 5 bases. CDR3 size: 15 residues. The CDR3 nucleotides read TGTGCCAGCAGTTCCCCGGGGGGGACGACCGGGGAGCTGTTTTTT. Residues: CASSSPGGTTGELFF.

This rearrangement joins TRBV4-3 to TRBJ1-1; D remains ambiguous. Deletions cut 0 bases from V and 1 base from J, with 12 bases between. Germline V gene sequence: CDR1 LGHNA, CDR2 YSLEER. There are 16 residues in the CDR3. The CDR3, as DNA: TGCGCCAGCAGCCAAGAGCAGATGGGCAGGAACACTGAAGCTTTCTTT. Protein: CASSQEQMGRNTEAFF.

This clonotype was counted a few times. The rearrangement joins TRBV9 to TRBJ2-2, with D perhaps TRBD1 (6 bases). The CDR3 consists of 16 residues. The V end lost 2 bases, the J end lost 0 bases, and 11 bases lay between the germline ends. The V gene's germline CDR1 is SGDLS and CDR2 YYNGEE. In DNA form, the CDR3 reads TGTGCCAGCAGCGTCTCGGACAGATCGAACACCGGGGAGCTGTTTTTT. Encoded protein: CASSVSDRSNTGELFF.

This clonotype was seen only a few times. This chain connects TRBV7-2 to TRBJ2-1; D remains ambiguous. From germline, CDR1 is SGHTA and CDR2 FQGNSA. This CDR3 contains 14 residues. Trimming shortened V by 1 base and J by 3 bases, and 7 bases separated the two germline ends. CDR3 sequence: CASSLDPNYNEQFF. CDR3 in DNA: TGTGCCAGCAGCTTAGACCCGAACTACAATGAGCAGTTCTTC.

V is TRBV24-1 and J is TRBJ2-1; TRBD1 matches 7 bases. The junction had 1 base not matched to a gene; V was cut back by 3 bases and J by 6 bases. The CDR3 length is 13 residues. The germline V gene encodes CDR1 KGHDR and CDR2 SFDVKD. The CDR3 nucleotides are TGTGCCACCAGTGATAACAGGGGCAATGAGCAGTTCTTC. Residues: CATSDNRGNEQFF.

This clonotype was detected a few times. J is TRBJ2-3 and V is TRBV24-1; D is uncertain. V lost 3 bases to trimming and J lost 0 bases, with 12 bases between them. The germline CDR1 and CDR2 sequences are KGHDR and SFDVKD. The CDR3 length is 16 residues. The CDR3 loop reads CATSDPANDSTDTQYF. In DNA, the CDR3 is TGTGCCACCAGTGATCCCGCCAACGACAGCACAGATACGCAGTATTTT.

This clonotype was counted many times. V gene TRBV6-2 or TRBV6-3 combines with J gene TRBJ2-5, with 9 positions matching TRBD1. J was trimmed by 1 base and V by 8 bases; bases with no gene match: 2. The CDR3 has 13 amino acids. Germline values: CDR1 MNHEY, CDR2 SVGEGT. The CDR3 protein is CASVGQGQETQYF. In nucleotides, the CDR3 is TGTGCCAGCGTGGGACAGGGCCAAGAGACCCAGTACTTC.

This clonotype was observed a few times. The chain has TRBV11-2 and TRBJ2-2; possibly TRBD1 for D (5 bases). The V gene's germline CDR1 is SGHAT and CDR2 FQNNGV. Deletions cut 7 bases from V and 5 bases from J, with 17 bases between. The CDR3 is 15 amino acids. The CDR3 region is CASTASVTVTGELFF. The CDR3 nucleotides are TGTGCCAGCACCGCCTCGGTGACAGTGACCGGGGAGCTGTTTTTT. Full variable domain (remainder filled in from reference TRBV11-2 and TRBJ2-2): EAGVAQSPRYKIIEKRQSVAFWCNPISGHATLYWYQQILGQGPKLLIQFQNNGVVDDSQLPKDRFSAERLKGVDSTLKIQPAKLEDSAVYLCASTASVTVTGELFFGEGSRLTVL.

In this sample, this clonotype turned up a few times. The chain employs TRBV11-2 and TRBJ2-3; 10 nucleotides agree with TRBD1. V lost 3 bases and J lost 5; bases outside the gene matches: 5. Germline V gene sequence: CDR1 SGHAT, CDR2 FQNNGV. The CDR3 is 15 amino acids. CDR3 sequence: CASSFDRGRVDTQYF. In DNA form, the CDR3 reads TGTGCCAGCAGCTTCGACAGGGGGCGTGTAGATACGCAGTATTTT.